The 24 T cell receptor beta chains presented below share a single source sample, sequenced in a study of shared clonotypes between healthy human individuals (dated by TCRdb to 2018 to 2021). Library preparation used the immunoSEQ multiplex PCR assay. This is the immuneACCESS table as TCRdb keeps it, with only in-frame sequences that have V and J called. A part of the clones is gone; compared with another copy, unresolved V genes explain less than half, and the rest is unexplained. This sample comprises about 500,000 clones, roughly four fifths of them detected only once. The top ten clonotypes cover 12% of the sample. Input material: PBMCs. The receptors here all came from a woman aged 40 to 49 in good health. Some clones in this sample may be carry-over from other donors' samples.

The genes are TRBV6-5 and TRBJ2-3; tentative D call: TRBD2 (5 bases). Trimming shortened V by 7 bases and J by 2 bases, and 10 bases separated the two germline ends. Germline assignment: CDR1 MNHEY and CDR2 SVGAGI. The CDR3 spans 13 residues. CDR3 coding DNA: TGTGCCAGCAAGGAGACTATCACAGATACGCAGTATTTT. This translates into CASKETITDTQYF.

This clone was seen a handful of times. The chain has TRBV28 and TRBJ2-7; no clear D gene. The CDR3 is made up of 16 amino acids. Per the germline V gene, CDR1 is MDHEN and CDR2 is SYDVKM. V lost 4 bases, J lost 2 bases, and 18 bases lay in between. Here the CDR3 reads CASSSSFMGNPYEQYF. CDR3 nucleotide sequence: TGTGCCAGCAGTTCCTCCTTTATGGGGAACCCCTACGAGCAGTACTTC.

CDR3 amino acids: CASSAVVRGGGYGYTF. Written as DNA, the CDR3 is TGTGCCAGCAGCGCCGTGGTACGGGGAGGCGGCTATGGCTACACCTTC. The chain links TRBV9 to TRBJ1-2; D is undetermined. Trimming took 3 bases from V and 4 from J, leaving 19 bases between them. The germline CDR1 and CDR2 sequences are SGDLS and YYNGEE. The CDR3 has 16 residues.

There are many counts of this clone. Other DNA variants within this sample encode the same CDR3. V is TRBV5-1 and J is TRBJ2-3; no firm D call. The V end lost 4 bases, the J end lost 0 bases, and 9 bases lay between the germline ends. The length of the CDR3 is 14 residues. Germline V gives CDR1 SGHRS, CDR2 YFSETQ. The CDR3 coding sequence is TGCGCCAGCAGCCTTGACCTAAGCACAGATACGCAGTATTTT. Its translation is CASSLDLSTDTQYF. Full variable domain (rest looked up from reference TRBV5-1 and TRBJ2-3): KAGVTQTPRYLIKTRGQQVTLSCSPISGHRSVSWYQQTPGQGLQFLFEYFSETQRNKGNFPGRFSGRQFSNSRSEMNVSTLELGDSALYLCASSLDLSTDTQYFGPGTRLTVL.

The chain couples TRBV28 to TRBJ1-2; D is unclear. Germline CDR1 MDHEN, CDR2 SYDVKM. With 2 bases removed from V and 2 bases from J, the gap between germline ends came to 12 bases. This CDR3 has 15 residues. The CDR3 sequence: CASSLQAGLNYGYTF. The CDR3 nucleotides read TGTGCCAGCAGTTTACAGGCAGGACTGAACTATGGCTACACCTTC.

The V gene is TRBV9, the J gene TRBJ2-1; the match to TRBD2 covers 8 bases. The CDR3 length is 15 residues. Losses at the gene ends were 1 base for V and 8 bases for J; bases not matched to a gene: 8. The V gene's germline CDR1 is SGDLS and CDR2 YYNGEE. CDR3 nucleotides: TGTGCCAGCAGCGTAAGGGGACTAGAAGGTTATGAGCAGTTCTTC. Amino acid sequence: CASSVRGLEGYEQFF.

A remark on this clone: This probably arose from a read error, given a far larger clone one base away. Lacking the conserved final phenylalanine or tryptophan, this CDR3 likely reflects a read error. Other nucleotide sequences from this sample produce the same CDR3. The chain's CDR3 is CAWTGTGRNEKLFL. CDR3 in DNA: TGTGCCTGGACCGGGACAGGGAGGAATGAAAAACTGTTTCTT. The V gene is TRBV30, the J gene TRBJ1-4, with 9 bases lining up with TRBD1. The CDR3 totals 14 residues. V lost 4 bases and J lost 5; bases outside the gene matches: 5. Germline CDR1 is GTSNPN and CDR2 is SVGIG (reference sequence).

The CDR3 DNA follows: TGTGCCAGCAGTGAAGTCGGGACCGGTGGCAATCAGCCCCAGCATTTT. It is translated as CASSEVGTGGNQPQHF. The chain couples TRBV2 to TRBJ1-5; D is possibly TRBD1 (5 bases). Germline V gene sequence: CDR1 SNHLY, CDR2 FYNNEI. The V and J ends lost 1 base and 2 bases respectively, with 12 bases between them. The CDR3 runs to 16 residues.

The chain combines TRBV5-4 with TRBJ1-2; possible D gene TRBD1, 6 bases. V was shortened by 4 bases and J by 4 bases, with 23 bases between the two germline ends. Germline CDR1 SGHNT, CDR2 YYREEE (reference sequence). The CDR3 has 17 residues. The CDR3: CASSPINPRGITYGYTF. The CDR3 DNA is TGTGCCAGCAGCCCGATAAACCCCAGGGGAATAACCTATGGCTACACCTTC.

This clone was detected only a few times. With only one base between it and a far larger clone, this is likely a read error. At the DNA level, this CDR3 is encoded by other sequences in the same sample as well. The chain joins TRBV30 to TRBJ2-7; TRBD2 matches at 8 bases. Germline loops: CDR1 GTSNPN, CDR2 SVGIG (reference sequence). Trimming cost V 2 bases and J 4 bases; bases outside gene matches: 13. The length of the CDR3 is 16 residues. The CDR3 DNA reads as TGTGCCTGGAGTCTCCCGGCGGGGGGAATGGGTTACGAGCAGTACTTC. It specifies CAWSLPAGGMGYEQYF.

This clone was counted a single time. The chain carries TRBV27 and TRBJ2-2; 8 positions agree with TRBD2. The CDR3 consists of 15 residues. The germline gives CDR1 MNHEY, CDR2 SMNVEV (reference sequence). After removal of 5 bases from V and 3 bases from J, the junction contained 5 bases not matched to a gene. The CDR3, as DNA: TGTGCCAGCAGTCCCAGCGGGAGATACACCGGGGAGCTGTTTTTT. It specifies CASSPSGRYTGELFF.

The rearrangement joins TRBV27 to TRBJ2-7; 14 nucleotides match TRBD2. With 4 bases clipped from V and 9 bases from J, the junction kept 2 bases outside the gene matches. CDR1 and CDR2 (germline): MNHEY, SMNVEV (reference sequence). The CDR3 loop spans 13 amino acids. The CDR3 is CASSSGTSGRQYF. CDR3 nucleotide sequence: TGTGCCAGCAGTTCGGGGACTAGCGGGAGGCAGTACTTC.

Comments on this clone: A read error is possible here, since a much larger clone lies one base away. The identical CDR3 is also encoded by other nucleotide sequences in the sample. The gene calls are TRBV7-9 and TRBJ1-1; TRBD1 is a possible D gene (5 bases). The germline CDR1 and CDR2 sequences are SEHNR and FQNEAQ (reference sequence). CDR3 length: 13 amino acids. V lost 2 bases and J lost 1, with 5 bases in between. The CDR3 loop reads CASSLRGNTEAFF. CDR3 in DNA: TGTGCCAGCAGCTTAAGGGGGAACACTGAAGCTTTCTTT.

This sequence joins TRBV28 and TRBJ1-4, with D possibly being TRBD1 (5 bases). Deletions cut 6 bases from V and 3 bases from J, with 8 bases between. Germline V gives CDR1 MDHEN, CDR2 SYDVKM. The CDR3 length is 13 residues. In DNA, the CDR3 is TGTGCCAGCAGGACAGTGGCTAATGAAAAACTGTTTTTT. Protein sequence: CASRTVANEKLFF.

This chain connects TRBV18 to TRBJ2-5; a weak D match, TRBD1 (7 bases). V dropped 2 bases and J dropped 5 bases, with 12 bases sitting between them. The CDR3 covers 14 residues. The germline V gene has CDR1 KGHSH and CDR2 LQKENI. The CDR3 spells CASSPATGRETQYF. The CDR3 DNA is TGTGCCAGCTCACCAGCGACAGGGAGGGAGACCCAGTACTTC. Supplemented by reference TRBV18 and TRBJ2-5, the full variable domain reads NAGVMQNPRHLVRRRGQEARLRCSPMKGHSHVYWYRQLPEEGLKFMVYLQKENIIDESGMPKERFSAEFPKEGPSILRIQQVVRGDSAAYFCASSPATGRETQYFGPGTRLLVL.

The table lists this clone with many counts. The J gene is TRBJ2-7, the V gene TRBV5-4; unclear D gene. This CDR3 comprises 12 residues. V lost 4 bases and J lost 9, with 14 bases in between. Germline values: CDR1 SGHNT, CDR2 YYREEE (reference sequence). As DNA, the CDR3 is TGTGCCAGCAGCAGCCCGAATAACGCGCAGTACTTC. Its translation is CASSSPNNAQYF.

The DNA for the CDR3 is TGTGCCTGGGCCAGGTTCGGTAATTCACCCCTCCACTTT. Protein product: CAWARFGNSPLHF. The rearrangement links TRBV30 to TRBJ1-6, with D unclear. Germline V lookup: CDR1 GTSNPN, CDR2 SVGIG (reference sequence). The V end was cut by 5 bases, the J end by 6 bases, with 11 bases between. The CDR3 loop spans 13 amino acids.

The chain combines TRBV28 with TRBJ2-3, with TRBD2 matching 8 bases. J lost 0 bases, V lost 6 bases, and 11 bases had no gene match. The CDR3 extends over 17 amino acids. Germline V gene sequence: CDR1 MDHEN, CDR2 SYDVKM. CDR3 sequence: CASSSSAGGPSTDTQYF. CDR3 DNA sequence: TGTGCCAGCAGCTCCAGTGCGGGAGGCCCCAGCACAGATACGCAGTATTTT.

Comment on this clone: A read error is likely here: a far larger clone is one base away. This CDR3 reads CASSWDRAYEQYF. The CDR3, as DNA: TGTGCCAGCAGCTGGGACAGAGCCTACGAGCAGTACTTC. The V gene is TRBV27, the J gene TRBJ2-7; 7 bases match TRBD1. Germline V gene data show CDR1 as MNHEY and CDR2 as SMNVEV (reference sequence). CDR3 length: 13 residues. Unmatched junction bases numbered 4, after V lost 6 bases and J lost 2 bases.

The rearrangement uses TRBV5-1 and TRBJ2-6; tentatively, D is TRBD1 (5 bases). V lost 0 bases to trimming and J lost 0 bases, with 16 bases between them. In germline, CDR1 is SGHRS, CDR2 YFSETQ. The length of the CDR3 is 19 residues. The CDR3 spells CASSLAPARAYSGANVLTF. The CDR3 DNA reads as TGCGCCAGCAGCTTGGCACCCGCCAGGGCGTACTCTGGGGCCAACGTCCTGACTTTC.

This clone occurred once. The rearrangement uses TRBV5-1 and TRBJ2-7, with 7 nucleotides matching TRBD1. V trimming: 4 bases; J trimming: 3 bases; junction bases outside the gene matches: 4. CDR3 length: 13 amino acids. Germline values: CDR1 SGHRS, CDR2 YFSETQ. The CDR3 bases are TGCGCCAGCAGCCAGGACAGGAACTACGAGCAGTACTTC. Translation: CASSQDRNYEQYF.

Note on this clone: This clone may be a read error of a much larger clone one base away. V gene TRBV7-3 combines with J gene TRBJ2-5; D is unresolved. In germline, CDR1 is SGHTA, CDR2 FQGTGA. Trimming removed 3 bases at V and 0 bases at J, with 2 bases between. CDR3 length: 12 amino acids. CDR3: CASSLYQETQYF. The CDR3 DNA follows: TGTGCCAGCAGCTTGTACCAAGAGACCCAGTACTTC.

Only a few counts were recorded for this clone. The rearrangement joins TRBV11-2 to TRBJ1-3; 7 nucleotides align to TRBD1. Germline CDR1 is SGHAT and CDR2 is FQNNGV. The CDR3 runs 16 residues. J gave up 2 bases and V 0 bases, and 4 bases lay outside the gene matches. CDR3 sequence reads: CASSLDLQGAGNTIYF. The CDR3 coding sequence is TGTGCCAGCAGCTTAGATCTGCAGGGGGCTGGAAACACCATATATTTT.

V usage is TRBV5-4 and J usage is TRBJ1-1; TRBD1 aligns across 7 bases. CDR3 length: 20 amino acids. The germline V gene encodes CDR1 SGHNT and CDR2 YYREEE (reference sequence). J lost 0 bases, V lost 5 bases, and 22 bases had no gene match. CDR3 amino acids: CASSPYSPGTVYLLNTEAFF. In nucleotides, the CDR3 is TGTGCCAGCAGTCCGTACTCACCCGGGACAGTCTACCTACTGAACACTGAAGCTTTCTTT.